This is a list of T cell receptor beta chains from one sample in a study of shared clonotypes between healthy human individuals. Only in-frame clones appear in the TCRdb table, and some are missing; sequencing was by immunoSEQ multiplex PCR. The sample contains over a million clones, around 97% of which appear only once. Sequenced sample: naive CD4+ T cells sorted from blood. The source is a man between 25 and 39 years old in good health. CDR3s include the opening cysteine and the closing phenylalanine or tryptophan. The order of the fields is clone size, J gene, D gene, V gene, CDR3 DNA, CDR3 protein. A D gene is named only where the DNA matches it firmly. Clone size appears in some rows only: once, few, many, or a class for an expanded clone.

abundance: NA
j_gene: TRBJ2-2
d_gene: TRBD2
v_gene: TRBV27
CDR3nt: TGTGCCAGCAGTTTTGAGGCTAGCGGGAGCACCGGGGAGCTGTTTTTT
CDR3aa: CASSFEASGSTGELFF

abundance: NA
j_gene: TRBJ2-7
d_gene: NA
v_gene: TRBV25-1
CDR3nt: TGTGCCAGCAGTGATTCCGTAGGGCAGGGGAGGAACGAGCAGTACTTC
CDR3aa: CASSDSVGQGRNEQYF

abundance: NA
j_gene: TRBJ2-3
d_gene: TRBD2
v_gene: TRBV9
CDR3nt: TGTGCCAGCAGCTCAACTAGCGGGAGGAGCACAGATACGCAGTATTTT
CDR3aa: CASSSTSGRSTDTQYF

abundance: NA
j_gene: TRBJ2-7
d_gene: TRBD2
v_gene: TRBV11-2
CDR3nt: TGTGCCAGCAGCGCCCTTAGCGGGAGAGGCGAGCAGTACTTC
CDR3aa: CASSALSGRGEQYF

abundance: NA
j_gene: TRBJ2-7
d_gene: NA
v_gene: TRBV5-1
CDR3nt: TGCGCCAGCAGCCTGGGCAAGGTGGGTGGGACGACCTACGAGCAGTACTTC
CDR3aa: CASSLGKVGGTTYEQYF

abundance: NA
j_gene: TRBJ2-3
d_gene: TRBD2
v_gene: TRBV30
CDR3nt: TGTGCCTGGAGTTGGACTAGCGGGAGCCCAGATACGCAGTATTTT
CDR3aa: CAWSWTSGSPDTQYF

abundance: NA
j_gene: TRBJ2-7
d_gene: NA
v_gene: TRBV5-1
CDR3nt: TGCGCCAGCAGCCCCTCAACCTACGAGCAGTACTTC
CDR3aa: CASSPSTYEQYF

abundance: NA
j_gene: TRBJ2-7
d_gene: NA
v_gene: TRBV28
CDR3nt: TGTGCCAGCAGTCCCCGGGACGAGCAGTACTTC
CDR3aa: CASSPRDEQYF

abundance: NA
j_gene: TRBJ2-2
d_gene: TRBD1
v_gene: TRBV2
CDR3nt: TGTGCCAGCAGTGGGGACAGAGGGGTCAACACCGGGGAGCTGTTTTTT
CDR3aa: CASSGDRGVNTGELFF

abundance: NA
j_gene: TRBJ1-5
d_gene: NA
v_gene: TRBV10-3
CDR3nt: TGTGCCATCAGTGGTGGACACTTTAGCAATCAGCCCCAGCATTTT
CDR3aa: CAISGGHFSNQPQHF

abundance: NA
j_gene: TRBJ2-1
d_gene: NA
v_gene: TRBV5-1
CDR3nt: TGCGCCAGCAGACCCCGACTAGAATTCGAGCAGTTCTTC
CDR3aa: CASRPRLEFEQFF

abundance: once
j_gene: TRBJ2-3
d_gene: NA
v_gene: TRBV28
CDR3nt: TGTGCCAGCAGTTTCTCAACAGGGATGTGGACAGATACGCAGTATTTT
CDR3aa: CASSFSTGMWTDTQYF

abundance: once
j_gene: TRBJ2-3
d_gene: TRBD1
v_gene: TRBV6-6
CDR3nt: TGTGCCAGCAGTTACCCGATAGGACAGGGCTCCCATACGCAGTATTTT
CDR3aa: CASSYPIGQGSHTQYF

abundance: NA
j_gene: TRBJ2-2
d_gene: NA
v_gene: TRBV9
CDR3nt: TGTGCCAGCAGCGATTACAGGGCTAACGAAAACACCGGGGAGCTGTTTTTT
CDR3aa: CASSDYRANENTGELFF

abundance: NA
j_gene: TRBJ2-7
d_gene: TRBD2
v_gene: TRBV18
CDR3nt: TGTGCCAGCTCACCCCCACTAGCGGGAGACGGCGAGCAGTACTTC
CDR3aa: CASSPPLAGDGEQYF

abundance: NA
j_gene: TRBJ1-5
d_gene: TRBD1
v_gene: TRBV6-9
CDR3nt: TGTGCCAGCAGGGAAAACAGGGGACGTGGCAATCAGCCCCAGCATTTT
CDR3aa: CASRENRGRGNQPQHF

abundance: NA
j_gene: TRBJ2-1
d_gene: TRBD2
v_gene: TRBV7-9
CDR3nt: TGTGCCGGGGCCGCGGGGCTAGCGGGAGTTAAGCAGTTCTTC
CDR3aa: CAGAAGLAGVKQFF

abundance: NA
j_gene: TRBJ2-3
d_gene: NA
v_gene: TRBV18
CDR3nt: TGTGCCAGCTCACCACCCCAGAGCCCTTATACGCAGTATTTT
CDR3aa: CASSPPQSPYTQYF

abundance: NA
j_gene: TRBJ1-2
d_gene: NA
v_gene: TRBV19
CDR3nt: TGTGCCAGTAGTATGGCCCGGGGGACACAAAAGAACTATGGCTACACCTTC
CDR3aa: CASSMARGTQKNYGYTF

abundance: NA
j_gene: TRBJ2-1
d_gene: NA
v_gene: TRBV7-9
CDR3nt: TGTGCCAGCAGCCGCCGGGAACTAGACGAGCAGTTCTTC
CDR3aa: CASSRRELDEQFF

abundance: NA
j_gene: TRBJ2-6
d_gene: NA
v_gene: TRBV15
CDR3nt: TGTGCCACCAGCAATAGGGGAGCCTTCTCTGGGGCCAACGTCCTGACTTTC
CDR3aa: CATSNRGAFSGANVLTF

abundance: NA
j_gene: TRBJ1-4
d_gene: NA
v_gene: TRBV14
CDR3nt: TGTGCCAGCAGCCAACCCGGGATCTGGGGTGAAAAACTGTTTTTT
CDR3aa: CASSQPGIWGEKLFF

abundance: once
j_gene: TRBJ2-7
d_gene: NA
v_gene: TRBV6-5
CDR3nt: TGTGCCAGCAGTTCGACAGTTTACGAGCAGTACTTC
CDR3aa: CASSSTVYEQYF

abundance: NA
j_gene: TRBJ2-7
d_gene: TRBD2
v_gene: TRBV28
CDR3nt: TGTGCCAGCAGTCCGTCAACTAGCGGGAGCTACGAGCAGTACTTC
CDR3aa: CASSPSTSGSYEQYF

abundance: NA
j_gene: TRBJ2-3
d_gene: NA
v_gene: TRBV29-1
CDR3nt: TGCAGCGTCCAGGGACGGACCACAGATACGCAGTATTTT
CDR3aa: CSVQGRTTDTQYF

abundance: NA
j_gene: TRBJ2-7
d_gene: NA
v_gene: TRBV5-1
CDR3nt: TGCGCCAGCAGCTTAGGGGGGAGGGCCTACGAGCAGTACTTC
CDR3aa: CASSLGGRAYEQYF

abundance: NA
j_gene: TRBJ2-7
d_gene: TRBD2
v_gene: TRBV14
CDR3nt: TGTGCCAGCAGCCGATGGACTAGCGGGAGATCCGAGCAGTACTTC
CDR3aa: CASSRWTSGRSEQYF

abundance: NA
j_gene: TRBJ2-5
d_gene: NA
v_gene: TRBV7-2
CDR3nt: TGTGCCAGCAGCTTAATCCCGAGTTGGCAAGAGACCCAGTACTTC
CDR3aa: CASSLIPSWQETQYF

abundance: NA
j_gene: TRBJ1-2
d_gene: NA
v_gene: TRBV5-5
CDR3nt: TGTGCCAGCAGCTTGCAGGGTTACGGCTACACCTTC
CDR3aa: CASSLQGYGYTF

abundance: NA
j_gene: TRBJ2-7
d_gene: NA
v_gene: TRBV28
CDR3nt: TGTGCCACCCAACGGGAGAAGGTTTCCTACGAGCAGTACTTC
CDR3aa: CATQREKVSYEQYF

abundance: NA
j_gene: TRBJ2-5
d_gene: TRBD2
v_gene: TRBV5-1
CDR3nt: TGCGCCAGCAGCTTGGCCCTCTTAACTAGCGGGAGGGCAGAACGGGTCCAAGAGACCCAGTACTTC
CDR3aa: CASSLALLTSGRAERVQETQYF

abundance: NA
j_gene: TRBJ2-7
d_gene: TRBD2
v_gene: TRBV28
CDR3nt: TGTGCCAGCAGTTACGGACTAGCAGTCGAGCAGTACTTC
CDR3aa: CASSYGLAVEQYF

abundance: NA
j_gene: TRBJ2-7
d_gene: TRBD2
v_gene: TRBV7-6
CDR3nt: TGTGCCAGCAGCCAGACTAGCGGGAAAGACGAGCAGTACTTC
CDR3aa: CASSQTSGKDEQYF

abundance: NA
j_gene: TRBJ2-7
d_gene: NA
v_gene: TRBV6-1
CDR3nt: TGTGCCAGCAGTGAAGGTCAGGGGCCCCCTTACGAGCAGTACTTC
CDR3aa: CASSEGQGPPYEQYF

abundance: NA
j_gene: TRBJ1-1
d_gene: NA
v_gene: TRBV18
CDR3nt: TGTGCCAGCTCACCAGTTATTCAGGGTTGGAAGGCTGAAGCTTTCTTT
CDR3aa: CASSPVIQGWKAEAFF

abundance: NA
j_gene: TRBJ2-7
d_gene: NA
v_gene: TRBV7-8
CDR3nt: TGTGCCAGCAGCATAACTCCCTCCTACGAGCAGTACTTC
CDR3aa: CASSITPSYEQYF

abundance: NA
j_gene: TRBJ2-7
d_gene: TRBD1
v_gene: TRBV5-4
CDR3nt: TGTGCCAGCAGCCCTCCGGGACAGGGGAAAAGCTCCTACGAGCAGTACTTC
CDR3aa: CASSPPGQGKSSYEQYF

abundance: NA
j_gene: TRBJ2-7
d_gene: NA
v_gene: TRBV6-4
CDR3nt: TGTGCCAGCAGTATGGAGCCCTCCTACGAGCAGTACTTC
CDR3aa: CASSMEPSYEQYF

abundance: NA
j_gene: TRBJ2-2
d_gene: NA
v_gene: TRBV10-3
CDR3nt: TGTGCCATCACCCGGGGCGGGGAGCTGTTTTTT
CDR3aa: CAITRGGELFF

abundance: NA
j_gene: TRBJ1-5
d_gene: TRBD1
v_gene: TRBV19
CDR3nt: TGTGCCAGTAGTCCGGACAGGGGCTACCAGCCCCAGCATTTT
CDR3aa: CASSPDRGYQPQHF

abundance: NA
j_gene: TRBJ2-1
d_gene: TRBD2
v_gene: TRBV10-3
CDR3nt: TGTGCCATCAGAGTAGCGGGATCCTACAATGAGCAGTTCTTC
CDR3aa: CAIRVAGSYNEQFF

abundance: NA
j_gene: TRBJ2-7
d_gene: NA
v_gene: TRBV27
CDR3nt: TGTGCCAGCAGTCCGCGGGGCAGGGCCTACGAGCAGTACTTC
CDR3aa: CASSPRGRAYEQYF

abundance: NA
j_gene: TRBJ1-5
d_gene: TRBD1
v_gene: TRBV9
CDR3nt: TGTGCCAGCAGCCCTACAGGGGTCAATCAGCCCCAGCATTTT
CDR3aa: CASSPTGVNQPQHF

abundance: NA
j_gene: TRBJ2-7
d_gene: TRBD1
v_gene: TRBV11-2
CDR3nt: TGTGCCAGCGGCAGGACAGGGAAAATAGACTACGAGCAGTACTTC
CDR3aa: CASGRTGKIDYEQYF

abundance: NA
j_gene: TRBJ1-5
d_gene: NA
v_gene: TRBV6-1
CDR3nt: TGTGCCAGCAGTGACCTCAGGTCCCGGGGGCCCCAGCATTTT
CDR3aa: CASSDLRSRGPQHF

abundance: NA
j_gene: TRBJ2-7
d_gene: NA
v_gene: TRBV6-6
CDR3nt: TGTGCCAGCAGTTACTTAGTGGGTTCCTACGAGCAGTACTTC
CDR3aa: CASSYLVGSYEQYF

abundance: NA
j_gene: TRBJ1-2
d_gene: NA
v_gene: TRBV2
CDR3nt: TGTGCCAGCACCCTGAGTTGGGGGCAGGCAAGCCAAGGCTACACCTTC
CDR3aa: CASTLSWGQASQGYTF

abundance: NA
j_gene: TRBJ2-1
d_gene: TRBD1
v_gene: TRBV25-1
CDR3nt: TGTGCCAGCAGTGAGTTAGGGACAGGAGGGGGCAATGAGCAGTTCTTC
CDR3aa: CASSELGTGGGNEQFF

abundance: NA
j_gene: TRBJ2-5
d_gene: NA
v_gene: TRBV19
CDR3nt: TGTGCCAGTTCCTTAAGGGGAGGCGAGACCCAGTACTTC
CDR3aa: CASSLRGGETQYF

abundance: once
j_gene: TRBJ2-2
d_gene: NA
v_gene: TRBV27
CDR3nt: TGTGCCAGCAGTCAGAGCAGGGTGAACACCGGGGAGCTGTTTTTT
CDR3aa: CASSQSRVNTGELFF

abundance: NA
j_gene: TRBJ2-5
d_gene: TRBD1
v_gene: TRBV5-4
CDR3nt: TGTGCCAGCAGTAGCCGGGACAGGGTTTCAGAGACCCAGTACTTC
CDR3aa: CASSSRDRVSETQYF

abundance: NA
j_gene: TRBJ2-4
d_gene: TRBD2
v_gene: TRBV9
CDR3nt: TGTGCCAGCAGTGAACCGGGACTAGTCTCAAGGCCAGGCGAAAACATTCAGTACTTC
CDR3aa: CASSEPGLVSRPGENIQYF

abundance: once
j_gene: TRBJ2-5
d_gene: NA
v_gene: TRBV10-2
CDR3nt: TGCGCCAGCAGTGACGGAGAGACCCAGTACTTC
CDR3aa: CASSDGETQYF

abundance: once
j_gene: TRBJ1-2
d_gene: NA
v_gene: TRBV28
CDR3nt: TGTGCCAGCAGATTAGACAAGAACTATGGCTACACCTTC
CDR3aa: CASRLDKNYGYTF

abundance: NA
j_gene: TRBJ1-5
d_gene: NA
v_gene: TRBV27
CDR3nt: TGTGCCAGCAGTAGAGGCTTCGATTGGGGTCAGCCCCAGCATTTT
CDR3aa: CASSRGFDWGQPQHF